This entry is about one T cell receptor beta chain. In its sample, this clonotype was seen many times. It has no known antigen specificity. Nothing much larger sits one base from this clone, and base qualities are not available. The instrument given in TCRdb is Illumina HiSeq 2000. Multiplex PCR amplification was used to build the TCR beta chain libraries. The amplified TCR beta chain products were analyzed by high-throughput sequencing. TCRdb itself trimmed the public reads at Q25 with fastp, ran MiXCR and retained productive beta chains. Rows matching on CDR3 protein sequence are summarized as one entry with the most common DNA and genes. The sample profile shows approximately 89,000 distinct CDR3 sequences; approximately 30% of them were found once. 8.1% of the sample is taken by the ten largest. The sample is drawn from a study of breast tumors, draining lymph nodes, adjacent tissues (dated by TCRdb to 2016 to 2018). Background on the whole study: TCR beta repertoires were compared across tumor, adjacent nontumor tissue and axillary lymph nodes obtained from breast cancer patients. In human breast cancer, the study set out to evaluate how tumor, surrounding tissue and draining lymph node repertoires relate to one another and whether T cells may move between these sites. What the research found in general, with its limitations: The conclusion that tumor T cells originate in lymph nodes was framed as consistent with a hypothesis rather than directly demonstrated. Tumor T-cell repertoires showed less diversity than lymph node repertoires and more diversity than nontumor tissue repertoires, and tumor T-cell repertoires showed preferential V and J gene usage. The similarity between tumor and nontumor tissue repertoires was significantly greater in luminal-like breast cancer than in basal-like breast cancer. A scenario in which most tumor T cells derive from the lymph node and then expand within tumor tissue was judged to be consistent with the data.

Lymph node samples came from the axillary draining lymph nodes of breast cancer patients. At the junction V is shortened by 8 bases and J by 8 bases, with 13 bases in between. The CDR3 numbers 13 residues from cysteine through phenylalanine. Just the 39-base CDR3 DNA is kept, in frame starting at base 1. CDR1 and CDR2 (KGHSH, LQKENI) derive from the germline V gene. Input material: axillary lymph node tissue. The receptor comes from a female donor with breast cancer. Some clones in this sample may be carry-over from other donors' samples. The V gene is TRBV18 and the J gene is TRBJ1-6; TRBD1 might be the D gene, on 6 matching bases. The DNA sequence is TGTGCCAGCCGGACAGCCTTGGATTCACCCCTCCACTTT. This sequence encodes CASRTALDSPLHF.